This TCR beta chain was retrieved from a study of early T cells in non-severe SARS-CoV-2 infection. Study-wide context: RNA in bulk from unsorted whole blood was sequenced, and chains were unpaired.

Attached unique molecular identifiers marked individual cDNA molecules. Each CDR3 protein gets one entry after TCRdb re-called the 5' RACE reads with MiXCR. The table has roughly 35,000 distinct CDR3 sequences, more than 6% seen once. This clonotype was counted many times. Germline CDR1 is MDHEN and CDR2 is SYDVKM. CDR3 length: 14 residues. V was clipped by 9 bases and J by 2 bases, with 14 bases between them. The origin of this receptor is an adult who was a healthcare worker with PCR-confirmed SARS-CoV-2 infection or an uninfected control (not recorded which). This chain links TRBV28 with TRBJ1-5; D is uncertain. The sequenced sample consisted of whole blood. The CDR3 loop reads CASSRNWGNQPQHF. The CDR3 nucleotides read TGTGCCAGTTCCCGGAATTGGGGCAATCAGCCCCAGCATTTT.